This T cell receptor beta chain was obtained from a study of cytomegalovirus exposure and HLA in healthy donors. The CDR3 spans 15 residues. V trimming: 4 bases; J trimming: 4 bases; junction bases outside the gene matches: 10. Germline V gene data show CDR1 as SGHDT and CDR2 as YYEEEE. The PCR had 60 Vbeta and 13 Jbeta primers. Clones were read by immunoSEQ multiplex PCR, and TCRdb kept only the in-frame ones, dropping some. The profile shows a few hundred thousand clones, around 86% of them singletons. The material sequenced was PBMCs. V is TRBV5-6 and J is TRBJ2-7, with 8 bases that match TRBD1. The receptor's source is a woman aged 45-65 years in good health and CMV-seropositive. This chain's CDR3 is CASSQGQGRMYEQYF. CDR3 in DNA: TGTGCCAGCAGCCAAGGACAGGGACGGATGTACGAGCAGTACTTC.